Listed below are T cell receptor beta chains from one sample, sequenced in a study of blood T cell repertoires in COVID-19. The repertoire was sequenced with immunoSEQ multiplex PCR; TCRdb's copy has only in-frame clones and lacks some. The sample has 150,000 to 200,000 clones; roughly 84% are singletons. The material sequenced was PBMCs or T cells enriched from blood (not recorded which). Receptors were obtained from a human donor with acute COVID-19. The donor label of this sample is uncertain. Both conserved end residues are part of each CDR3. A D gene is named only where the DNA matches it firmly. Clone size, where shown, is once, few, many, or a class for clones that have expanded.

CDR3aa	CDR3nt	v_gene	abundance	d_gene	j_gene
CASSFLKEGSQHF	TGTGCCAGCAGTTTCCTAAAGGAGGGGTCCCAGCATTTT	TRBV28	.	.	TRBJ1-5
CASSPVMGAEQFF	TGTGCCAGTAGCCCTGTAATGGGGGCGGAGCAGTTCTTC	TRBV19	.	.	TRBJ2-1
CASSGTGDPQETQYF	TGCGCCAGCAGCGGGACGGGAGACCCCCAAGAGACCCAGTACTTC	TRBV5-1	.	.	TRBJ2-5
CASSNSYPPGTTNTGELFF	TGTGCCAGCAGCAACTCTTATCCTCCCGGGACAACAAACACCGGGGAGCTGTTTTTT	TRBV21-1	.	.	TRBJ2-2
CASSQDGGGAREQFF	TGCGCCAGCAGCCAAGATGGCGGGGGGGCGAGAGAGCAGTTCTTC	TRBV4-3	.	TRBD2	TRBJ2-1
CAISAGGGARETQYF	TGTGCCATCAGTGCGGGCGGGGGGGCGAGAGAGACCCAGTACTTC	TRBV10-3	.	TRBD2	TRBJ2-5
CASSLRGTGVSGANVLTF	TGTGCCAGCAGTTTAAGGGGGACAGGGGTCTCTGGGGCCAACGTCCTGACTTTC	TRBV27	.	TRBD1	TRBJ2-6
CASSRALSTDTQYF	TGTGCCAGCAGTCGAGCCCTTAGCACAGATACGCAGTATTTT	TRBV2	once	.	TRBJ2-3
CASGSPMTVTEAFF	TGTGCTAGTGGCAGTCCCATGACAGTCACTGAAGCTTTCTTT	TRBV12-5	.	.	TRBJ1-1
CASSLRGSNTGELFF	TGTGCCAGCAGTCTCAGGGGCTCGAACACCGGGGAGCTGTTTTTT	TRBV11-3	.	.	TRBJ2-2
CASSYLNEQFF	TGTGCCAGCAGTTACCTTAATGAGCAGTTCTTC	TRBV6-5	.	.	TRBJ2-1
CASSHPWGGETQYF	TGTGCCAGCAGCCACCCCTGGGGGGGGGAGACCCAGTACTTC	TRBV3-1/TRBV3-2	.	TRBD2	TRBJ2-5
CASSPKGAGANVLTF	TGTGCCAGCTCACCCAAGGGGGCTGGGGCCAACGTCCTGACTTTC	TRBV4-2	.	.	TRBJ2-6
CASLTGGRDTYGYTF	TGTGCCAGCCTTACCGGTGGGAGGGACACTTATGGCTACACCTTC	TRBV21-1	.	.	TRBJ1-2
CAWSVAGGFTEAFF	TGTGCCTGGAGTGTGGCCGGGGGGTTCACTGAAGCTTTCTTT	TRBV30	once	.	TRBJ1-1
CASSLPGGSGTGELFF	TGTGCCAGCAGCCTCCCGGGGGGGTCCGGGACCGGGGAGCTGTTTTTT	TRBV5-4	.	TRBD2	TRBJ2-2
CASGRGTQHF	TGCGCCAGCGGCAGGGGTACCCAGCATTTT	TRBV10-1	.	.	TRBJ1-5
CASSRSGVNTGELFF	TGCGCCAGCAGCCGGAGCGGGGTGAACACCGGGGAGCTGTTTTTT	TRBV5-1	.	TRBD2	TRBJ2-2
CATVKQGAMNTEAFF	TGTGCCACAGTTAAACAGGGGGCCATGAACACTGAAGCTTTCTTT	TRBV10-3	.	TRBD1	TRBJ1-1
CASSMLFAGGRETQYF	TGTGCCAGTAGTATGCTATTTGCGGGGGGTCGAGAGACCCAGTACTTC	TRBV19	.	TRBD2	TRBJ2-5
CASSQTSSGNEQFF	TGTGCCAGCAGCCAAACTTCCTCGGGTAATGAGCAGTTCTTC	TRBV11-2	.	.	TRBJ2-1
CASSSGTGNQPQHF	TGCGCCAGCAGCTCCGGGACAGGGAATCAGCCCCAGCATTTT	TRBV5-1	.	TRBD1	TRBJ1-5